This T cell receptor beta chain was documented in a study of PD-1 blockade in classical Hodgkin lymphoma. Study results and limitations: Whereas CD4+ TCR diversity had risen significantly by C4D1, CD8+ TCR diversity had not.

Libraries were prepared by immunoSEQ multiplex PCR; TCRdb keeps only in-frame clonotypes and omits some of them. The sample holds under 20,000 clones; around 85% are singletons and the top ten take 6.3%. Every patient was affected by relapse after autologous stem cell transplantation, while exposure to brentuximab vedotin was not uniform. This clone appeared a single time. Its antigen is as yet unknown. The CDR3 has 13 residues. Per germline, CDR1 SGHTA and CDR2 FQGNSA. Trimming cost V 4 bases and J 5 bases; bases outside gene matches: 1. The rearrangement joins TRBV7-2 to TRBJ2-5, with 10 bases fitting TRBD2. This sequence originates from a human donor with classical Hodgkin lymphoma. Source: peripheral blood mononuclear cells (PBMCs), taken at baseline. CDR3 nucleotide sequence: TGTGCCAGCAGCTCGGGACTAGCGGAGACCCAGTACTTC. Translation: CASSSGLAETQYF.